This T cell receptor beta chain was sequenced during a study of blood T cells in healthy people across ages. A sample-barcoded 5' primer and a J-beta primer mix were used in a second PCR of roughly 6 to 12 cycles. Carrying 12 random nucleotides, a template-switch adaptor labeled each individual cDNA molecule. TCRdb re-derived calls from the 5' RACE reads in MiXCR, one entry per CDR3 protein. The table shows hundreds of thousands of distinct CDR3 sequences, with 40% to 50% occurring only once. V was cut by 5 bases and J by 0 bases, with 23 bases left in between. The CDR3 is made up of 18 amino acids. Germline V gene sequence: CDR1 SGHVS, CDR2 FQNEAQ.

Material for sequencing was blood. This receptor was obtained from a man in his fifties or sixties in good health. The chain has TRBV7-8 and TRBJ2-7, with D unclear. CDR3 coding DNA: TGTGCCAGCAGCCCACAATCCCGGTCGACCCCGCTCTCCTACGAGCAGTACTTC. This gives the protein CASSPQSRSTPLSYEQYF.